This T cell receptor (beta chain) was documented in a study of spatial heterogeneity in lung cancer. One entry per CDR3 protein results from TCRdb running MiXCR on the 5' RACE reads. The sample shows some 120,000 distinct CDR3 sequences, 12% of them seen only once. V lost 5 bases and J 6 bases, leaving 16 bases between the germline ends. This CDR3 has 15 amino acids. CDR1 is SEHNR and CDR2 is FQNEAQ in the germline V gene (reference sequence). This clonotype came up many times. Time point described: blood at routine non-recurrence follow-up after resection. In each case, whole RNA from tumor, nontumor lung or frozen PBMC was sequenced unsorted.

The chain uses TRBV7-9 and TRBJ1-4, with D possibly TRBD1 on 5 matching bases. The receptor's source is a male donor with early-stage non-small cell lung cancer. The specimen comprised PBMCs, sampled at follow-up. The CDR3 protein is CASSPRVRGDEKLFF. The DNA of the CDR3 is TGTGCCAGCAGCCCCCGTGTCCGGGGGGATGAAAAACTGTTTTTT.